The rows below give T cell receptor beta chains drawn from one sample of a study of cytomegalovirus exposure and HLA in healthy donors. Libraries were prepared by immunoSEQ multiplex PCR; TCRdb keeps only in-frame clonotypes and omits some of them. The sample includes more than 110,000 clones, roughly three quarters seen only once; the top ten take 4.5% to 6.5%. The sample consisted of PBMCs. These receptor sequences come from a male donor in good health and CMV-seronegative. CDR3s include the opening cysteine and the closing phenylalanine or tryptophan. Fields, in order: D gene, V gene, CDR3 length, clone size, J gene, CDR3 DNA, CDR3 protein. A D gene is named only where the DNA matches it firmly. Not all rows give a size; the values are once, few, many and, for expanded clones, a class.

NA	TRBV30	11	few	TRBJ1-1	TGTGCCGCCAAAAAGAGGGCTGAAGCTTTCTTT	CAAKKRAEAFF
TRBD1	TRBV6-1	14	few	TRBJ1-3	TGTGCCAGCGGCGACAGGGAGCGTGGAAACACCATATATTTT	CASGDRERGNTIYF
NA	TRBV4-2	15	NA	TRBJ2-2	TGTGCCAGCAGCCAAGCTGGCAGGGACACCGGGGAGCTGTTTTTT	CASSQAGRDTGELFF
NA	TRBV5-5	15	NA	TRBJ2-1	TGTGCCAGCAGCTTTAGGCAGGGCTCCTACAATGAGCAGTTCTTC	CASSFRQGSYNEQFF
NA	TRBV7-2	17	NA	TRBJ1-3	TGTGCCAGCAGCTTGGGCGGGCTCTGGGGATCCCGAAACACCATATATTTT	CASSLGGLWGSRNTIYF
TRBD2	TRBV11-2	16	NA	TRBJ2-3	TGTGCCAGCAGCTCCCCTCCCGGGGGGGTTAGAGATACGCAGTATTTT	CASSSPPGGVRDTQYF
NA	TRBV29-1	14	NA	TRBJ1-2	TGCAGCGTTGCATTGCGGAGGGCTAACTATGGCTACACCTTC	CSVALRRANYGYTF
NA	TRBV28	12	few	TRBJ2-5	TGTGCCAGCAGCAGACAGAAAGAGACCCAGTACTTC	CASSRQKETQYF
NA	TRBV9	14	NA	TRBJ1-4	TGTGCCAGCAGCGTCACGGTGGTTTCTGAAAAACTGTTTTTT	CASSVTVVSEKLFF
NA	TRBV2	14	NA	TRBJ1-1	TGTGCCAGCAGTGAATGGGCAGGTTACACTGAAGCTTTCTTT	CASSEWAGYTEAFF
NA	TRBV4-1	14	NA	TRBJ1-5	TGCGCCAGCAGCTCCCTTCTCAGCAATCAGCCCCAGCATTTT	CASSSLLSNQPQHF
NA	TRBV14	13	NA	TRBJ2-7	TGTGCCAGCAGCCATTACGGCGACAACGAGCAGTACTTC	CASSHYGDNEQYF
NA	TRBV11-2	12	NA	TRBJ2-5	TGTGCCAGCAGCCACGGTTTAGAGACCCAGTACTTC	CASSHGLETQYF
NA	TRBV5-1	13	NA	TRBJ2-7	TGCGCCAGCAGCCCCTCGGGGTTGGACGAGCAGTACTTC	CASSPSGLDEQYF
TRBD1	TRBV10-3	12	NA	TRBJ2-7	TGTGCCATCAGCTATGGACAGGGGGTGCAGTACTTC	CAISYGQGVQYF
NA	TRBV7-2	14	NA	TRBJ1-2	TGTGCCAGCAGCCCCCCGGGGGGGGCAGGGGGCTACACCTTC	CASSPPGGAGGYTF
TRBD1	TRBV18	15	NA	TRBJ1-5	TGTGCCAGCTCACTTTCGACAGGGAGCAATCAGCCCCAGCATTTT	CASSLSTGSNQPQHF
NA	TRBV2	16	NA	TRBJ1-5	TGTGCCAGCAGCCCGACGGGGACATCCTCCAATCAGCCCCAGCATTTT	CASSPTGTSSNQPQHF
TRBD2	TRBV7-2	16	few	TRBJ2-3	TGTGCCAGCAGCTTAGGTGGTGCGGGGGGGGCAGATACGCAGTATTTT	CASSLGGAGGADTQYF
TRBD1	TRBV19	14	once	TRBJ1-5	TGTGCCAGTAGTATCCGGGACAGGGGACAGCCCCAGCATTTT	CASSIRDRGQPQHF
NA	TRBV4-2	18	NA	TRBJ2-2	TGTGCCAGCAGCCAAGCCGCGGGCGGGGGCCAGAACACCGGGGAGCTGTTTTTT	CASSQAAGGGQNTGELFF
NA	TRBV9	16	NA	TRBJ1-1	TGTGCCAGCAGCGCAGTGGAGGGCACAATGAACACTGAAGCTTTCTTT	CASSAVEGTMNTEAFF
NA	TRBV28	17	NA	TRBJ1-3	TGTGCCAGCATTAGGGGATTTTTCCCTCCCTCTGGAAACACCATATATTTT	CASIRGFFPPSGNTIYF
NA	TRBV18	14	NA	TRBJ1-6	TGTGCCAGCTCTCCAGCGGAGGGCAATTCACCCCTCCACTTT	CASSPAEGNSPLHF
NA	TRBV28	12	NA	TRBJ2-2	TGTGCCAGCAGCCCTCCAGTTCTCGAGCTGTTTTTT	CASSPPVLELFF
NA	TRBV6-6	13	NA	TRBJ2-1	TGTGCCAGCAACCTCCTAGGGGCCAATGAGCAGTTCTTC	CASNLLGANEQFF
NA	TRBV6-5	14	NA	TRBJ2-7	TGTGCCAGCAGTTACTCCATTTTCTCCTACGAGCAGTACTTC	CASSYSIFSYEQYF
TRBD2	TRBV29-1	14	NA	TRBJ2-7	TGCAGCGTTGATGGACTAGCGGGATCCTACGAGCAGTACTTC	CSVDGLAGSYEQYF
TRBD2	TRBV10-3	17	NA	TRBJ2-7	TGTGCCATCAGTGCCCTGACTAGCGGGGGGTCTCCCTACGAGCAGTACTTC	CAISALTSGGSPYEQYF
TRBD1	TRBV28	16	NA	TRBJ1-2	TGTGCCAGCAGCCGGGGAGGGACAGGGAGATCCTATGGCTACACCTTC	CASSRGGTGRSYGYTF